A selection of T cell receptor beta chains follows, all from one sample in a study of blood T cell repertoires in COVID-19. Clones were read by immunoSEQ multiplex PCR, and TCRdb kept only the in-frame ones, dropping some. The repertoire holds 110,000 to 150,000 clones, with approximately 88% as singletons. Input material: peripheral blood. Source of these receptors: a man between 65 and 85 years old with acute or convalescent COVID-19. The conserved cysteine and the conserved F or W are not part of the CDR3 here. A D gene is named only where the DNA matches it firmly.

D	J	V	CDR3
NA	TRBJ1-2	TRBV7-9	ASSLGGQTNYIYGYT
NA	TRBJ1-3	TRBV11-2	ASSQDNSGNTIY
TRBD2	TRBJ2-5	TRBV19	ASSIGLAGGQETQY
NA	TRBJ2-7	TRBV7-9	ASSTLGEQY
NA	TRBJ1-2	TRBV6-5	ASTPENSPSYGYT
TRBD2	TRBJ2-2	TRBV4-1	ASSQATSVNTGELF
TRBD1	TRBJ2-2	TRBV10-3	AIREGQANTGELF
TRBD1	TRBJ2-1	TRBV5-1	ASSLDTGGSNEQF
TRBD2	TRBJ2-4	TRBV5-1	ASSSRLAGSVGNIQY
TRBD2	TRBJ2-5	TRBV6-6	ASSTSGGGMKTQY
NA	TRBJ1-6	TRBV5-1	ASSLGTGNSPLH
NA	TRBJ2-7	TRBV11-2	ASSRLGAYEQY
NA	TRBJ2-2	TRBV10-3	AISESKRRHATNTGELF
NA	TRBJ1-2	TRBV6-2/TRBV6-3	ASSRDYGYT
NA	TRBJ1-6	TRBV3-1/TRBV3-2	ASSLPAVNSPLH
TRBD1	TRBJ1-4	TRBV3-1/TRBV3-2	ASSQGTGGIEKLF
NA	TRBJ2-1	TRBV19	ASSSAGTYNEQF
NA	TRBJ1-2	TRBV7-2	ASGLQVYGYT
TRBD2	TRBJ2-7	TRBV9	ASSPLAEAGGWEQY
NA	TRBJ2-5	TRBV5-1	ASSLTGPQETQY
TRBD2	TRBJ2-1	TRBV14	ASSQDLWRGTYNEQF
NA	TRBJ2-1	TRBV28	ASSAPKEWGENEQF
NA	TRBJ1-5	TRBV7-9	ASQQGGDQPQH
NA	TRBJ1-3	TRBV3-1/TRBV3-2	ASSQVSSSRSGNTIY
TRBD2	TRBJ2-7	TRBV7-8	ASSLAGGGGGYEQY
TRBD1	TRBJ2-1	TRBV27	ASKGGPEQF
NA	TRBJ1-4	TRBV5-1	ASSLAGATNEKLF
TRBD2	TRBJ2-5	TRBV7-2	ASSSGLAGGQETQY
TRBD1	TRBJ2-1	TRBV5-6	ASSPGTGEHNEQF
NA	TRBJ2-2	TRBV5-1	ASSYQGGQNTGELF
TRBD1	TRBJ1-1	TRBV5-4	ASSLGGMNTEAF
TRBD1	TRBJ1-1	TRBV19	ASRTTGVNTEAF
NA	TRBJ1-1	TRBV4-1	ASSLNPGPDTEAF
TRBD1	TRBJ2-4	TRBV19	ASSVTGTGSVAKNIQY
NA	TRBJ2-2	TRBV24-1	ATMGVTGELF
NA	TRBJ2-3	TRBV7-9	ASSLQGGLTDTQY
TRBD2	TRBJ2-2	TRBV5-1	ASTLGGSTGELF
NA	TRBJ2-1	TRBV25-1	ASSESGGNEQF
NA	TRBJ1-2	TRBV30	AWNGRANYGYT
NA	TRBJ2-5	TRBV7-2	ASNFGMTTETQY
TRBD1	TRBJ2-6	TRBV18	ASSTGVSGANVLT
NA	TRBJ1-6	TRBV7-8	ASSLQNNSPLH
NA	TRBJ1-6	TRBV16	ASSPAASSYNSPLH
TRBD1	TRBJ1-6	TRBV19	ASSSDRSQYSPLH
NA	TRBJ2-3	TRBV19	ASSIAAGSTDTQY
NA	TRBJ1-3	TRBV28	ASSLLTASGNTIY
NA	TRBJ2-2	TRBV5-4	ASKLQGRGTGELF
TRBD1	TRBJ2-1	TRBV25-1	ASDRGFYNEQF
NA	TRBJ1-6	TRBV2	ASSETGHQPNSPLH
TRBD1	TRBJ2-1	TRBV27	ASSSGGVMNEQF
TRBD2	TRBJ2-7	TRBV7-8	ASSRRQGFSGRSTYEQY
TRBD1	TRBJ2-7	TRBV5-1	ASSSDRGKIY